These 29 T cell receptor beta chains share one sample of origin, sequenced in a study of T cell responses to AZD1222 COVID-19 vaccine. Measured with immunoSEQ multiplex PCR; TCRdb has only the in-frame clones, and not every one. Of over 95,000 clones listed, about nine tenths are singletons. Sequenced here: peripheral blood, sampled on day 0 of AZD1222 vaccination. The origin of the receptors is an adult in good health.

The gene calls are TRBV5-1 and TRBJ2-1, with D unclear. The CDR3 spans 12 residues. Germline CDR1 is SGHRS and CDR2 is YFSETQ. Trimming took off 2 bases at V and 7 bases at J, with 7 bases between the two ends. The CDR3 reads CASSFGSNEQFF. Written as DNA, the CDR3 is TGCGCCAGCAGCTTTGGTAGTAATGAGCAGTTCTTC.

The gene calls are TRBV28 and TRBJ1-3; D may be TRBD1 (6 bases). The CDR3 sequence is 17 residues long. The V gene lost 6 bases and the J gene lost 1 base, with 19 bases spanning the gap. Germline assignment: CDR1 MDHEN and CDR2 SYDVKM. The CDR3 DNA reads TGTGCCAGCAGAAAAACCGAGGGGGGCAGGTCTGGAAACACCATATATTTT. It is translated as CASRKTEGGRSGNTIYF.

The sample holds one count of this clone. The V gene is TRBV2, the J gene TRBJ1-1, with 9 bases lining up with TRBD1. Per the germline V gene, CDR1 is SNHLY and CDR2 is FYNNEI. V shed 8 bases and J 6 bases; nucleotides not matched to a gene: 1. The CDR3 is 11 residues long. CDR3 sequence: CASRQGAEAFF. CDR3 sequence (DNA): TGTGCCAGCCGACAGGGGGCTGAAGCTTTCTTT.

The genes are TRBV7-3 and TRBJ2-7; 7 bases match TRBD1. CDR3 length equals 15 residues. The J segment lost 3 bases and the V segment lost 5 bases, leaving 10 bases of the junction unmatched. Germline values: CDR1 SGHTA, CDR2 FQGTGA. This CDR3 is CASSLRQGLGYEQYF. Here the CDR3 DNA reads TGTGCCAGCAGCCTACGACAGGGTTTGGGCTACGAGCAGTACTTC. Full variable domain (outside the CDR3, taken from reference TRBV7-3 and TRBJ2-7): GAGVSQTPSNKVTEKGKYVELRCDPISGHTALYWYRQSLGQGPEFLIYFQGTGAADDSGLPNDRFFAVRPEGSVSTLKIQRTERGDSAVYLCASSLRQGLGYEQYFGPGTRLTVT.

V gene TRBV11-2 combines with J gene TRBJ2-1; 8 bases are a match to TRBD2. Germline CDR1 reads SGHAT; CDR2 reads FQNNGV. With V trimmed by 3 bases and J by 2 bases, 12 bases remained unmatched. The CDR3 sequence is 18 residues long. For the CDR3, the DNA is TGTGCCAGCAGCTTCGCTAAGAGCGGGGGCGATGCCTACAATGAGCAGTTCTTC. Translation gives CASSFAKSGGDAYNEQFF.

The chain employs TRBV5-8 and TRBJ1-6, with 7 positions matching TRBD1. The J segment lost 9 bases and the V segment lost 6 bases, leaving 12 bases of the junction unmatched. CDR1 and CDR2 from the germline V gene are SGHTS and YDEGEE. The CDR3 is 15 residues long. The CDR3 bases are TGTGCCAGCACCCCAGGGGGGGTCGAGAGTTCACCCCTCCACTTT. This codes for CASTPGGVESSPLHF.

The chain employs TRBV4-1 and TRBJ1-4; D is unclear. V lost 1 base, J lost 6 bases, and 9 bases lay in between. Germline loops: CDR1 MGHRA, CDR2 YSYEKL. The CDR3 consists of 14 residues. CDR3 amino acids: CASSQVQEDEKLFF. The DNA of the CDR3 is TGCGCCAGCAGCCAAGTGCAGGAGGATGAAAAACTGTTTTTT.

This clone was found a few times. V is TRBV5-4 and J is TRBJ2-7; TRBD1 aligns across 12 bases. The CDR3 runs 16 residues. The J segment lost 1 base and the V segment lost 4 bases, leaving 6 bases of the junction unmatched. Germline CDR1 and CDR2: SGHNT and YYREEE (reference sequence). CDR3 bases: TGTGCCAGCAGCGGATGGGACAGGGGGCTTTCCTACGAGCAGTACTTC. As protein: CASSGWDRGLSYEQYF.

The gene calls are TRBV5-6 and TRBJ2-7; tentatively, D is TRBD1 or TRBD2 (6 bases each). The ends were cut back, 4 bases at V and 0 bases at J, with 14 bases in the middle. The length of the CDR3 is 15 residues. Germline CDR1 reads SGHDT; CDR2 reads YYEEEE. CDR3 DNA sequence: TGTGCCAGCAGCCCGAAACAGGGACTCTCCTACGAGCAGTACTTC. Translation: CASSPKQGLSYEQYF.

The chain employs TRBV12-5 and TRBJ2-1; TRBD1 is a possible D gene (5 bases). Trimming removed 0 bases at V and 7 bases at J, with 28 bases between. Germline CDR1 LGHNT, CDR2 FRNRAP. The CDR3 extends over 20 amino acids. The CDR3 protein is CASGLVLGRATRWRGNEQFF. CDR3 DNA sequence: TGTGCTAGTGGTTTGGTACTTGGCAGGGCCACACGTTGGCGAGGTAATGAGCAGTTCTTC.

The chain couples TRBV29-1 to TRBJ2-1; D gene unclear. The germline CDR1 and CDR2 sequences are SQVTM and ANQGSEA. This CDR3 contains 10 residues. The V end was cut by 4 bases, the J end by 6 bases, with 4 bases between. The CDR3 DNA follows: TGCAGCGTTGCGGGCAATGAGCAGTTCTTC. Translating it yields CSVAGNEQFF.

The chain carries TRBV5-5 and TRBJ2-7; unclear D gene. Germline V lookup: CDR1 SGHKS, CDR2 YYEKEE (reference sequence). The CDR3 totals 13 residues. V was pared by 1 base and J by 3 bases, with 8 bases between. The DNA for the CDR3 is TGTGCCAGCAGCTTGACGGGCTACTACGAGCAGTACTTC. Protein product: CASSLTGYYEQYF.

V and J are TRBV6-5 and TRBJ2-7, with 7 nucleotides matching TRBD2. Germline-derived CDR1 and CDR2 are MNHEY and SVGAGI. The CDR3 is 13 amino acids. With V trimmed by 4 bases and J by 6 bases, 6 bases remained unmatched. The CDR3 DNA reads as TGTGCCAGCAGTTCAGTGGGGGGGGGCGAGCAGTACTTC. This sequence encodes CASSSVGGGEQYF.

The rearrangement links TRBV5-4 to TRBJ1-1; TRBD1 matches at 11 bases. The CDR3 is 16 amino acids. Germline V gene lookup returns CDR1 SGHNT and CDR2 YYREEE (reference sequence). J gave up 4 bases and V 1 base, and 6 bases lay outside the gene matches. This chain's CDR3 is CASSLRPGTGGTEAFF. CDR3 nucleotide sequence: TGTGCCAGCAGCTTGAGACCCGGGACAGGGGGCACTGAAGCTTTCTTT.

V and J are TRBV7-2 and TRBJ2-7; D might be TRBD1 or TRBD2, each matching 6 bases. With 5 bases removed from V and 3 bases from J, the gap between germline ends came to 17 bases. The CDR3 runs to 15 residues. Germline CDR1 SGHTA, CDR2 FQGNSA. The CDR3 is CASSRAGGPIYEQYF. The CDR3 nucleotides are TGTGCCAGCAGCCGTGCCGGGGGCCCCATCTACGAGCAGTACTTC.

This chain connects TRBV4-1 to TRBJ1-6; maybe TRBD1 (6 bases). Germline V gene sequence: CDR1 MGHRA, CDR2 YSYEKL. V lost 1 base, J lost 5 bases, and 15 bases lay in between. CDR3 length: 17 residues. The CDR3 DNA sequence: TGCGCCAGCAGCCAAGTCTTTATAGGACAGAATAATTCACCCCTCCACTTT. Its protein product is CASSQVFIGQNNSPLHF.

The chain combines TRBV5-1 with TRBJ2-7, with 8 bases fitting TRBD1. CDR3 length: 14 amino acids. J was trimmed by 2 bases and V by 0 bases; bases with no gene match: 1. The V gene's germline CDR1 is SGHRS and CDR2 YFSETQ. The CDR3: CASSLGTGPYEQYF. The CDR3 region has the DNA TGCGCCAGCAGCTTGGGGACAGGGCCCTACGAGCAGTACTTC.

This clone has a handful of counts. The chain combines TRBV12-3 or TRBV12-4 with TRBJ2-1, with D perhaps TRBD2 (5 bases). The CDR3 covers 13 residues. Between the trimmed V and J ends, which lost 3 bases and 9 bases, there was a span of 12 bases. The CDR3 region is CASSLKVAGEQFF. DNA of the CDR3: TGTGCCAGCAGTTTGAAGGTGGCGGGTGAGCAGTTCTTC.

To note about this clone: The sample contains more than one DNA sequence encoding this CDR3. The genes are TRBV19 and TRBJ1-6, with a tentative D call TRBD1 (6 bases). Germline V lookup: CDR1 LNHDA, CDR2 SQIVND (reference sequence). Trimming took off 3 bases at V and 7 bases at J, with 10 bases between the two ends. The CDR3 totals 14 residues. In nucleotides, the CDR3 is TGTGCCAGTAGTATCAGGGGAGGCAATTCACCCCTCCACTTT. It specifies CASSIRGGNSPLHF.

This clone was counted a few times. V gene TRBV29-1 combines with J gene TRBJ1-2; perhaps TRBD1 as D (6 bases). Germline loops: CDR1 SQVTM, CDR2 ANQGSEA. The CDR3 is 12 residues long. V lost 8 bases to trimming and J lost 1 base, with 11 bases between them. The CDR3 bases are TGCAGCCTTCGGACAGATAACTATGGCTACACCTTC. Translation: CSLRTDNYGYTF.

CDR3 DNA sequence: TGTGCCAGCAGCCAAGACTTGCAGGGTCGAAATGAAAAACTGTTTTTT. Residues: CASSQDLQGRNEKLFF. The chain has TRBV3-1 (or the pseudogene TRBV3-2) and TRBJ1-4; D may be TRBD1 (5 bases). Germline V gene data show CDR1 as LGHDT and CDR2 as YNNKEL (reference sequence). This CDR3 comprises 16 residues. Trimming shortened V by 0 bases and J by 5 bases, and 13 bases separated the two germline ends.

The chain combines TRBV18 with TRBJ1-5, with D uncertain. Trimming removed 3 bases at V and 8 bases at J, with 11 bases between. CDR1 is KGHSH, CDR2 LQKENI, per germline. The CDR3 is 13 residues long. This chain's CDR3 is CASSPGVWEPQHF. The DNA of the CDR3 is TGTGCCAGCTCACCCGGAGTGTGGGAGCCCCAGCATTTT.

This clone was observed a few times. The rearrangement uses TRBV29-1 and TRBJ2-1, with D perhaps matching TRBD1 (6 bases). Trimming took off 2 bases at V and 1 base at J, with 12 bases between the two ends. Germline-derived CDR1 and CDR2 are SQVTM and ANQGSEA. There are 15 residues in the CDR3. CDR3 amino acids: CSVEKTGLSYNEQFF. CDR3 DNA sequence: TGCAGCGTTGAAAAGACAGGATTATCCTACAATGAGCAGTTCTTC.

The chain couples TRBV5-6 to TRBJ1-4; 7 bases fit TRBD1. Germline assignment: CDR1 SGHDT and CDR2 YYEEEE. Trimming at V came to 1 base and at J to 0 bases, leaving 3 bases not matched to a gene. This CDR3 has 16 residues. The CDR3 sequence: CASSLPTGATNEKLFF. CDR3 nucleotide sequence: TGTGCCAGCAGCTTGCCCACAGGGGCAACTAATGAAAAACTGTTTTTT.

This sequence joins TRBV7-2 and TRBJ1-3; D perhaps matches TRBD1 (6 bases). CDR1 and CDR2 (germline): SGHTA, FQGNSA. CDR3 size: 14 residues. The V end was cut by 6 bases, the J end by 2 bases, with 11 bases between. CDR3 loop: CASRPTGTGNTIYF. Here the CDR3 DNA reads TGTGCCAGCAGACCAACAGGGACTGGAAACACCATATATTTT. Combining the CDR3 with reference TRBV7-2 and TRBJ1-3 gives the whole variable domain GAGVSQSPSNKVTEKGKDVELRCDPISGHTALYWYRQSLGQGLEFLIYFQGNSAPDKSGLPSDRFSAERTGGSVSTLTIQRTQQEDSAVYLCASRPTGTGNTIYFGEGSWLTVV.

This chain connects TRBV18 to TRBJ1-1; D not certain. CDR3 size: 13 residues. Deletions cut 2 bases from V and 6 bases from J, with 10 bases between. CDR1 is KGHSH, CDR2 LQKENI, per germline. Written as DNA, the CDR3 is TGTGCCAGCTCACCAAACTCCGTAGCTGAAGCTTTCTTT. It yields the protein CASSPNSVAEAFF.

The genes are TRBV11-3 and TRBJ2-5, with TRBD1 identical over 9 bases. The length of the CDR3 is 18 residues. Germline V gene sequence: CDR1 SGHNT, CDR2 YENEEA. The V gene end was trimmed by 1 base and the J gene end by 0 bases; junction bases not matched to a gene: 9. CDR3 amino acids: CASSLGDRVESNQETQYF. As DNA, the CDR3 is TGTGCCAGCAGCTTAGGGGACAGGGTCGAATCTAACCAAGAGACCCAGTACTTC.

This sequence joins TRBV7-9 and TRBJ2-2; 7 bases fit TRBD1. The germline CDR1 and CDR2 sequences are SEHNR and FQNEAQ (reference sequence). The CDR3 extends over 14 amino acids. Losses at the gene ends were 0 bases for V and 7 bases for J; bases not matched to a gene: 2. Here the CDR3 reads CASSLAGGDGELFF. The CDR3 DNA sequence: TGTGCCAGCAGCTTAGCAGGGGGCGACGGGGAGCTGTTTTTT. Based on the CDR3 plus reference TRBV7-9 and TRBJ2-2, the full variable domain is DTGVSQNPRHKITKRGQNVTFRCDPISEHNRLYWYRQTLGQGPEFLTYFQNEAQLEKSRLLSDRFSAERPKGSFSTLEIQRTEQGDSAMYLCASSLAGGDGELFFGEGSRLTVL.

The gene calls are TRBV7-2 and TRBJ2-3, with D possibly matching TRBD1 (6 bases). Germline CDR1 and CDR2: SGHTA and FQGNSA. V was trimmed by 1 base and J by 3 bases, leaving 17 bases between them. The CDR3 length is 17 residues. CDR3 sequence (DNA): TGTGCCAGCAGCTTAGGCGCCTGGGGACAAGCGACAGATACGCAGTATTTT. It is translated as CASSLGAWGQATDTQYF.